Listed here is a single TCR beta chain. Germline trimming cut 4 bases from V and 5 bases from J; bases unmatched to any gene: 10. CDR1 is SGHRS, CDR2 YFSETQ, per germline. The CDR3 length is 15 residues. Here immunoSEQ multiplex PCR was the method, and the copy in TCRdb shows in-frame clones only, minus some. Of over 600,000 clones in the sample, more than 80% were seen once. These data originate in a study of blood T cell repertoires in COVID-19. Study details: The analysed material was cDNA or gDNA that came from T cells, B-cell-depleted T cells, or PBMCs.

This sequence originates from a woman under 30 with acute or convalescent COVID-19. Sequenced input: peripheral blood. The chain has TRBV5-1 and TRBJ2-7; TRBD1 matches 9 bases. The CDR3 here is CASSPGTGRFDEQYF. For the CDR3, the DNA is TGCGCCAGCAGCCCCGGGACAGGGAGATTCGACGAGCAGTACTTC.